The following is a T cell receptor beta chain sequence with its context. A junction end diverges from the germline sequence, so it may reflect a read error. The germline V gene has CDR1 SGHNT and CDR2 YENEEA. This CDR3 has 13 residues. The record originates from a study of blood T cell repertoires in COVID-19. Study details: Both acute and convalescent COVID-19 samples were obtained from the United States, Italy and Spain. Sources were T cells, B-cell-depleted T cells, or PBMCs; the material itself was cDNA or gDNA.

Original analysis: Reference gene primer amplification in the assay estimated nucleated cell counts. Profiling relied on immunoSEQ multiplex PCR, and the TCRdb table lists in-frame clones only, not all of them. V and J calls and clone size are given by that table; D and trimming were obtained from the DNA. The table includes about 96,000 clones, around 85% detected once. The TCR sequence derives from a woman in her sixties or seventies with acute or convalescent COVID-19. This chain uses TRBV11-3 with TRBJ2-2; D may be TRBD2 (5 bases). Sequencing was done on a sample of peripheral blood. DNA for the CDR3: TGTGCCGGCAGCTACGGGGTCACCGGGGAGCTGTTTTTT. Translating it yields CAGSYGVTGELFF.